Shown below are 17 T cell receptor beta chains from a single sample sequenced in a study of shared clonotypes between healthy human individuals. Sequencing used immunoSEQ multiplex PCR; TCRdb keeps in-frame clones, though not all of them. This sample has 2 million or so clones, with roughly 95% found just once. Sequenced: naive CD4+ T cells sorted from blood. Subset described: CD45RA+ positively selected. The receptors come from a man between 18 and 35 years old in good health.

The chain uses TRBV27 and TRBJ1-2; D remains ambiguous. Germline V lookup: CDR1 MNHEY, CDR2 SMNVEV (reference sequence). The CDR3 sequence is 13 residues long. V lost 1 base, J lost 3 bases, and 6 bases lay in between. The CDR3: CASSLFGDYGYTF. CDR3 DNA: TGTGCCAGCAGTTTATTCGGGGACTATGGCTACACCTTC.

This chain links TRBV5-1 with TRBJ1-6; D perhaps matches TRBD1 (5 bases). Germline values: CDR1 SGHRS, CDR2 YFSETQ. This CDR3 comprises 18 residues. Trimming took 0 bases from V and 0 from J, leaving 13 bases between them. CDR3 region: CASSLEGSRASYNSPLHF. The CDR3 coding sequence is TGCGCCAGCAGCTTGGAAGGTTCCAGGGCCTCCTATAATTCACCCCTCCACTTT.

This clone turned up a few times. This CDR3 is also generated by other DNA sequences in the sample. CDR3: CAWSVLGTEAFF. The CDR3, as DNA: TGTGCCTGGAGTGTACTTGGCACTGAAGCTTTCTTT. This chain uses TRBV30 with TRBJ1-1; D remains unclear. There are 12 residues in the CDR3. Germline V gives CDR1 GTSNPN, CDR2 SVGIG (reference sequence). The V and J ends lost 0 bases and 4 bases respectively, with 6 bases between them.

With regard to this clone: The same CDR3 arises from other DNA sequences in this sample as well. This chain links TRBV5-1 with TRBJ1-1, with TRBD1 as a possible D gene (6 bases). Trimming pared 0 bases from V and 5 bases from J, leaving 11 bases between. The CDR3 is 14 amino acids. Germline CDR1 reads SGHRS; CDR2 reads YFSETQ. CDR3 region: CASSLDRVGTEAFF. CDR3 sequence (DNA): TGCGCCAGCAGCTTGGACAGGGTGGGGACTGAAGCTTTCTTT.

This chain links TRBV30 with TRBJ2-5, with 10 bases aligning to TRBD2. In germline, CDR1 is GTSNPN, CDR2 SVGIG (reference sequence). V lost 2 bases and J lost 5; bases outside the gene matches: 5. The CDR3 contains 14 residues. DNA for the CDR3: TGTGCCTGGAGTCCTCCTAGCGGGAGTGAGACCCAGTACTTC. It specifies CAWSPPSGSETQYF.

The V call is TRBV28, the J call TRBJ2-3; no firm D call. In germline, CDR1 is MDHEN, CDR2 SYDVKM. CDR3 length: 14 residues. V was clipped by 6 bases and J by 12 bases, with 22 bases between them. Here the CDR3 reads CASSPTERTFNQYF. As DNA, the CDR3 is TGTGCCAGCAGCCCTACCGAACGGACCTTTAACCAGTATTTT.

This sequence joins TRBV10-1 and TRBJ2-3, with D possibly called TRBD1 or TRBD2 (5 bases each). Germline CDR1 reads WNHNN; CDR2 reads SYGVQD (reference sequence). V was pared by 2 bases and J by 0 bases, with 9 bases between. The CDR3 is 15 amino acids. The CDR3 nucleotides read TGCGCCAGCAGTGAGCGTGGGGGAAGCACAGATACGCAGTATTTT. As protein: CASSERGGSTDTQYF.

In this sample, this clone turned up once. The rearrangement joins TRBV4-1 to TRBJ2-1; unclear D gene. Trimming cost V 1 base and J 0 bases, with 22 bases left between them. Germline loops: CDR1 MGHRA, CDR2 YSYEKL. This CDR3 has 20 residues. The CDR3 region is CASSQGRVKGESSSYNEQFF. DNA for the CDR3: TGCGCCAGCAGCCAAGGAAGGGTCAAGGGCGAGTCAAGCTCCTACAATGAGCAGTTCTTC.

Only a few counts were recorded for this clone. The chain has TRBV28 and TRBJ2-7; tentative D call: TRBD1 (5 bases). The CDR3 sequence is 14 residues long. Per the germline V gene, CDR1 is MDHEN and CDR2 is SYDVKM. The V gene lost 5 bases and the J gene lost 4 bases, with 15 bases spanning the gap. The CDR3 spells CASSPTLAGYEQYF. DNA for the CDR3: TGTGCCAGCAGTCCAACCCTGGCAGGGTACGAGCAGTACTTC.

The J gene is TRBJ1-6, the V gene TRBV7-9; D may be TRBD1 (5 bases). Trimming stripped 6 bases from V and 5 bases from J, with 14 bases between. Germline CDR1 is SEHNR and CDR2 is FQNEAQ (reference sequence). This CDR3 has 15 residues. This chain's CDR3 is CASRSGGENNSPLHF. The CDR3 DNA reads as TGTGCCAGCAGGAGCGGGGGGGAGAATAATTCACCCCTCCACTTT.

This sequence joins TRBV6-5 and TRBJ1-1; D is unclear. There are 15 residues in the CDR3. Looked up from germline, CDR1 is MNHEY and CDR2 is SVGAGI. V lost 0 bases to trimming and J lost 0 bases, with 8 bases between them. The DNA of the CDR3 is TGTGCCAGCAGTTACTCGTTCGGACTGAACACTGAAGCTTTCTTT. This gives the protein CASSYSFGLNTEAFF.

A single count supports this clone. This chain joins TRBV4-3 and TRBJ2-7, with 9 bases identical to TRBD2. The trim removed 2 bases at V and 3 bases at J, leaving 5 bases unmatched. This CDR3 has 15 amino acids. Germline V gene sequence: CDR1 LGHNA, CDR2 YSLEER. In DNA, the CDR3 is TGCGCCAGCAGCCAATTTACTAGCGGGCGCTACGAGCAGTACTTC. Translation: CASSQFTSGRYEQYF.

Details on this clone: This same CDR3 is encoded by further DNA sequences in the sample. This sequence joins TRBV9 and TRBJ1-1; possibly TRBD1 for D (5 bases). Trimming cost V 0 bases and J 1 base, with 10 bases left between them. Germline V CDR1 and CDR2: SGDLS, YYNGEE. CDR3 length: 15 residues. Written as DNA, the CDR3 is TGTGCCAGCAGCGTAGCCGGGGGAGGGAACACTGAAGCTTTCTTT. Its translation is CASSVAGGGNTEAFF. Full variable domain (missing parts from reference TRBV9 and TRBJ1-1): DSGVTQTPKHLITATGQRVTLRCSPRSGDLSVYWYQQSLDQGLQFLIQYYNGEERAKGNILERFSAQQFPDLHSELNLSSLELGDSALYFCASSVAGGGNTEAFFGQGTRLTVV.

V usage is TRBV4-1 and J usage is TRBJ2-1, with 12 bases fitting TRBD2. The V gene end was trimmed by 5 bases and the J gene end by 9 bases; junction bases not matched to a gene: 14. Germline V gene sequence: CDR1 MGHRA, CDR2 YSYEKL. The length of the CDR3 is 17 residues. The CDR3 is CASSWQETSGSWAEQFF. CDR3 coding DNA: TGCGCCAGCAGCTGGCAAGAGACTAGCGGGAGTTGGGCTGAGCAGTTCTTC.

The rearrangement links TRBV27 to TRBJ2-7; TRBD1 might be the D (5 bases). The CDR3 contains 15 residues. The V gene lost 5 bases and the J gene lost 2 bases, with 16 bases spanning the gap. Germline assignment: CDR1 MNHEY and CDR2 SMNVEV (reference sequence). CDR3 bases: TGTGCCAGCAGTCCCCGGGCAGGGAAGACCTACGAGCAGTACTTC. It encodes CASSPRAGKTYEQYF.

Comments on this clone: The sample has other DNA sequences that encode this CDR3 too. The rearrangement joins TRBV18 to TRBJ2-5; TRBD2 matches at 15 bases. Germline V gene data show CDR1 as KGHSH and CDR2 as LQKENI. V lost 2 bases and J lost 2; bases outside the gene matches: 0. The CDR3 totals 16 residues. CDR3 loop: CASSPGLAGGQETQYF. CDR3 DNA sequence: TGTGCCAGCTCACCAGGACTAGCGGGAGGGCAAGAGACCCAGTACTTC.

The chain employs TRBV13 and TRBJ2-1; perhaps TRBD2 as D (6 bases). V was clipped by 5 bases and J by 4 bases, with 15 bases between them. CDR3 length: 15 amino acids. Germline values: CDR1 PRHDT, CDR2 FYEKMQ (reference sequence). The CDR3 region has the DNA TGTGCCAGCAGCCCCCGAGCGGCGGGGTACAATGAGCAGTTCTTC. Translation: CASSPRAAGYNEQFF.